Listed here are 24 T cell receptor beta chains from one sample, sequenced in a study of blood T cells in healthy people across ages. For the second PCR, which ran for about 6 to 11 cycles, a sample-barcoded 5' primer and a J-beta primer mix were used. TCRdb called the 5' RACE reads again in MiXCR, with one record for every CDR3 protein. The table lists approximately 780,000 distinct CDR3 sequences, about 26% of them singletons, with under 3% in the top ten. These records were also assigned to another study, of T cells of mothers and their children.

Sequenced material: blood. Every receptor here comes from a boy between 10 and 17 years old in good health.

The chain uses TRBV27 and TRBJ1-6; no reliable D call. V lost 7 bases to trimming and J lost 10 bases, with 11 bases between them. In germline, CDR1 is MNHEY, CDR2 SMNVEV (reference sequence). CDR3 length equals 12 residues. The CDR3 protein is CASMGVGSPLHF. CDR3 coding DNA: TGTGCCAGCATGGGCGTCGGGTCACCCCTCCACTTT.

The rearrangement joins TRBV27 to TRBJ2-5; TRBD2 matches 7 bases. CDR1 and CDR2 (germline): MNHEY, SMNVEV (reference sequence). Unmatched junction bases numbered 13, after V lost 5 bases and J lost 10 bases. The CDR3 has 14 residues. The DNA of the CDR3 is TGTGCCAGCAGTCCGACTAGCCCGGTCATGTACCAGTACTTC. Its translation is CASSPTSPVMYQYF.

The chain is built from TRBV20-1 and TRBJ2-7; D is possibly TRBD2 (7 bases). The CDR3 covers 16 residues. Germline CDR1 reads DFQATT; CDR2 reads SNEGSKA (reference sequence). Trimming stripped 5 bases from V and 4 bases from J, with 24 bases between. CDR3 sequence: CSAQMLGGARGYEQYF. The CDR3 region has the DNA TGCAGTGCTCAGATGCTTGGGGGGGCGCGGGGGTACGAGCAGTACTTC.

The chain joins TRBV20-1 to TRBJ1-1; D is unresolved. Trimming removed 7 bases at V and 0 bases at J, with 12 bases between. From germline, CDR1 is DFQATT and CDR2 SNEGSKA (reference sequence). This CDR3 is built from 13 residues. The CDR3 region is CSVPGPMNTEAFF. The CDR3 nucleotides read TGCAGTGTTCCCGGACCAATGAACACTGAAGCTTTCTTT.

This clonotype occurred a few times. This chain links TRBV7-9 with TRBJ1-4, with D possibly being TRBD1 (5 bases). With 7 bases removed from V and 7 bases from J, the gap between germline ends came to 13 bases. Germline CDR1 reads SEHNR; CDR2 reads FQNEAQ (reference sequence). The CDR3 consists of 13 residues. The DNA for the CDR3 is TGTGCCAGCACCCCTCGGGGGGGTGAAAAACTGTTTTTT. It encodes CASTPRGGEKLFF.

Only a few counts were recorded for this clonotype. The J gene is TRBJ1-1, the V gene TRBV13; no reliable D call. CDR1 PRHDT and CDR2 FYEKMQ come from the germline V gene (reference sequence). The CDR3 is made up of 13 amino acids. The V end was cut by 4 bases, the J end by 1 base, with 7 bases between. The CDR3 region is CASSSDSNTEAFF. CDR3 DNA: TGTGCCAGCAGCTCGGATTCGAACACTGAAGCTTTCTTT. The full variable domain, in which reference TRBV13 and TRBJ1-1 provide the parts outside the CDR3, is AAGVIQSPRHLIKEKRETATLKCYPIPRHDTVYWYQQGPGQDPQFLISFYEKMQSDKGSIPDRFSAQQFSDYHSELNMSSLELGDSALYFCASSSDSNTEAFFGQGTRLTVV.

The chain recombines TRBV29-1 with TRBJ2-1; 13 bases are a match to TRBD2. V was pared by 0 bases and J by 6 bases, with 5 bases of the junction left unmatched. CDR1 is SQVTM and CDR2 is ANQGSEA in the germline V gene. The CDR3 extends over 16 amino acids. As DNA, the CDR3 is TGCAGCGTTGAAGATCTACTAGCGGGGGGGCCCAATGAGCAGTTCTTC. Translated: CSVEDLLAGGPNEQFF.

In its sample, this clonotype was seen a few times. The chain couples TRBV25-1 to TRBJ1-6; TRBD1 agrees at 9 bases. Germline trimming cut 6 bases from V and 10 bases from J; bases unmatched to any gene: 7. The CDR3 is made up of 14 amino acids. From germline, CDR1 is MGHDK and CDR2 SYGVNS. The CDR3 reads CASRKGTGYSPLHF. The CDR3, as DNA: TGTGCCAGCAGAAAAGGGACAGGGTACTCACCCCTCCACTTT. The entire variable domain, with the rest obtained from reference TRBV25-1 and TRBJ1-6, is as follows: EADIYQTPRYLVIGTGKKITLECSQTMGHDKMYWYQQDPGMELHLIHYSYGVNSTEKGDLSSESTVSRIRTEHFPLTLESARPSHTSQYLCASRKGTGYSPLHFGNGTRLTVT.

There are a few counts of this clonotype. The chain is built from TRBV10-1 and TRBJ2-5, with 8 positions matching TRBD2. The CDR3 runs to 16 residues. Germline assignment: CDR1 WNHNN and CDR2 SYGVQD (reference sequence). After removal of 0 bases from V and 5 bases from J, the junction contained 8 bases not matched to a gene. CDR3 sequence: CASSESRSGGTETQYF. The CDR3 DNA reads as TGCGCCAGCAGTGAGTCTCGGAGCGGGGGTACGGAGACCCAGTACTTC.

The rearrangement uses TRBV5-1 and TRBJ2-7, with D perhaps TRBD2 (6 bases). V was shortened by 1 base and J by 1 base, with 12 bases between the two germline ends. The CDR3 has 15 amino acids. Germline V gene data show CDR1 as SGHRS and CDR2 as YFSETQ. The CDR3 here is CASSLTAGRSYEQYF. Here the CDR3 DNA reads TGCGCCAGCAGCTTGACGGCGGGGAGGTCCTACGAGCAGTACTTC.

The CDR3 DNA follows: TGTGCCAGCACACTTTCTGGTGGCTACACCTTC. It translates to CASTLSGGYTF. The V and J genes are TRBV5-5 and TRBJ1-2; D gene uncertain. This CDR3 comprises 11 residues. Between the trimmed V and J ends, which lost 6 bases and 7 bases, there was a span of 10 bases. Germline V lookup: CDR1 SGHKS, CDR2 YYEKEE (reference sequence). Together with reference TRBV5-5 and TRBJ1-2, the CDR3 gives the full variable domain: DAGVTQSPTHLIKTRGQQVTLRCSPISGHKSVSWYQQVLGQGPQFIFQYYEKEERGRGNFPDRFSARQFPNYSSELNVNALLLGDSALYLCASTLSGGYTFGSGTRLTVV.

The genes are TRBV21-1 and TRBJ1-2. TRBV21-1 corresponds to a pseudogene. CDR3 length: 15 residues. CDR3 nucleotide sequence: TGTGCCAGCATGCAAAACTCCAGGGAGGTTAAAGGCTACACCTTC. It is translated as CASMQNSREVKGYTF.

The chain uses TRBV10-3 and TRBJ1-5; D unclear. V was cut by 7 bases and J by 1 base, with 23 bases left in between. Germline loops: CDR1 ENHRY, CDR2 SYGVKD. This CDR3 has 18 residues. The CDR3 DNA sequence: TGTGCCATCACGGAAATGGCGGGGTTACAGTCGAGCAATCAGCCCCAGCATTTT. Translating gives CAITEMAGLQSSNQPQHF.

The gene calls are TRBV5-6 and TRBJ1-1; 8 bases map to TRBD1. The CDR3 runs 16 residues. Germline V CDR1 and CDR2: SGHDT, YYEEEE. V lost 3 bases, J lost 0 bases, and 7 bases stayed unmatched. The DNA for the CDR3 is TGTGCCAGCAGCTCACACCACAGGGGGATGAACACTGAAGCTTTCTTT. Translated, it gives CASSSHHRGMNTEAFF. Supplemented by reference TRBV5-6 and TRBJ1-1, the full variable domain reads DAGVTQSPTHLIKTRGQQVTLRCSPKSGHDTVSWYQQALGQGPQFIFQYYEEEERQRGNFPDRFSGHQFPNYSSELNVNALLLGDSALYLCASSSHHRGMNTEAFFGQGTRLTVV.

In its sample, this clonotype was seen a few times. The CDR3: CASSKWTGGEQYF. The CDR3 DNA follows: TGTGCCAGCAGCAAATGGACAGGGGGCGAGCAGTACTTC. The rearrangement links TRBV21-1 to TRBJ2-7; the table's D call, TRBD1, was not checked against the DNA. TRBV21-1 is classified as a pseudogene. This CDR3 contains 13 residues.

This CDR3 reads CSVFFRMDEQFF. The CDR3 DNA reads TGCAGCGTATTCTTTCGGATGGATGAGCAGTTCTTC. The chain links TRBV29-1 to TRBJ2-5; D uncertain. TRBJ2-1 matches the DNA end more closely, so the J call is doubtful. The CDR3 is 12 residues long. The germline V gene has CDR1 SQVTM and CDR2 ANQGSEA.

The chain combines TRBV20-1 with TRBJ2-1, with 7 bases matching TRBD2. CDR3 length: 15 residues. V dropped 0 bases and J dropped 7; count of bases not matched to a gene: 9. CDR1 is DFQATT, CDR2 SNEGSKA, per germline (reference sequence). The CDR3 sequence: CSARDHVGGWNEQFF. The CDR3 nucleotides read TGCAGTGCTAGAGATCACGTGGGGGGGTGGAATGAGCAGTTCTTC.

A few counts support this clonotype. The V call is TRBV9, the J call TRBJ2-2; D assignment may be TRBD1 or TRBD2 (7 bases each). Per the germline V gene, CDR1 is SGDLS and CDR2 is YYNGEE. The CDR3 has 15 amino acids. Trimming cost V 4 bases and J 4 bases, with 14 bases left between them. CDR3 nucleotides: TGTGCCAGCAGCCCAGACAGGGAGGGCACCGGGGAGCTGTTTTTT. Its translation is CASSPDREGTGELFF.

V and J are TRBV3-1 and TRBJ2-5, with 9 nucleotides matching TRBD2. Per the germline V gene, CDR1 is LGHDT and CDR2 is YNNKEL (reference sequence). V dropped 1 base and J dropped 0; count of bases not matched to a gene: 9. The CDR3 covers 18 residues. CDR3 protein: CASSQAHPGLANQETQYF. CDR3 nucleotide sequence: TGTGCCAGCAGCCAAGCCCATCCGGGACTAGCAAACCAAGAGACCCAGTACTTC.

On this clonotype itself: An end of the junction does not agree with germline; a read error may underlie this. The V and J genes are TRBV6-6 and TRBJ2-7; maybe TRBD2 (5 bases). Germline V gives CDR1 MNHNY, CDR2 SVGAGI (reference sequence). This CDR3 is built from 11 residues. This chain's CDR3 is CASRRGTEQHF. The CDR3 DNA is TGTGCCAGCCGACGGGGTACCGAGCAGCACTTC.

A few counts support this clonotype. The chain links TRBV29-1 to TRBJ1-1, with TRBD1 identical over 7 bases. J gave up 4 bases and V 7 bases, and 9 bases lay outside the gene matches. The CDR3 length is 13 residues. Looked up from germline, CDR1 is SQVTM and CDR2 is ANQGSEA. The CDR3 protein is CSAPGQAGTEAFF. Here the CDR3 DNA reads TGCAGCGCCCCAGGACAGGCGGGCACTGAAGCTTTCTTT.

CDR3 sequence reads: CASRLGGATNEKLFF. CDR3 bases: TGTGCCAGCAGACTGGGGGGGGCAACTAATGAAAAACTGTTTTTT. The chain couples TRBV6-1 to TRBJ1-4; TRBD1 might be the D (5 bases). Germline loops: CDR1 MNHNS, CDR2 SASEGT. Trimming removed 6 bases from V and 0 bases from J, with 11 bases in between. The CDR3 extends over 15 amino acids.

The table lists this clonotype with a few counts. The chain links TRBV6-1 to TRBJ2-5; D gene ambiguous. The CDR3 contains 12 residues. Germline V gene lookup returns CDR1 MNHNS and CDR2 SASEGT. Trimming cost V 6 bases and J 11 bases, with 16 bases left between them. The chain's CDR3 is CASRFTMGQQYF. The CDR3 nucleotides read TGTGCCAGCAGATTTACGATGGGTCAGCAGTACTTC.

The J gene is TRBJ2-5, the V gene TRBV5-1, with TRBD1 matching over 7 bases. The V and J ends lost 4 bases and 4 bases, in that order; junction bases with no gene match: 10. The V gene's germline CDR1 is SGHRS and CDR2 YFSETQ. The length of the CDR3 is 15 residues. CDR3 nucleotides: TGCGCCAGCAGCCCGGACAGGCCTTCTGGAGAGACCCAGTACTTC. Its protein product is CASSPDRPSGETQYF.